This T cell receptor (beta chain) was profiled in a study of blood T cell repertoires in COVID-19. The data were produced by immunoSEQ multiplex PCR, yet TCRdb's version contains in-frame clones alone and is incomplete. The sample has some 64,000 clones, roughly 87% seen once. With V trimmed by 5 bases and J by 1 base, 7 bases remained unmatched. Germline-derived CDR1 and CDR2 are SGHTA and FQGNSA. The CDR3 spans 16 residues. The chain combines TRBV7-2 with TRBJ2-3; 9 bases match TRBD2. Sequencing input: peripheral blood. This receptor was identified in a man in his fifties or sixties with active COVID-19. CDR3 DNA sequence: TGTGCCAGCAGCCCCGGGACTAGCTATCGCACAGATACGCAGTATTTT. Protein sequence: CASSPGTSYRTDTQYF.